The 28 T cell receptor beta chains in this list originate from one sample, sequenced in a study of OX40 agonist ivuxolimab in advanced cancers. Some clones are missing from TCRdb's copy, which holds only in-frame ones; the method was immunoSEQ multiplex PCR. The sample carries about 54,000 clones, approximately 80% recorded once. The sample in question was CD4+ or CD8+ T cells sorted from blood, obtained in a trial of the OX40 agonist ivuxolimab. These receptors were collected from an adult with an advanced solid tumor such as melanoma, head and neck, liver or kidney cancer.

This chain joins TRBV2 and TRBJ2-1; 9 bases are shared with TRBD2. The CDR3 is 16 amino acids. CDR1 and CDR2 (germline): SNHLY, FYNNEI. J gave up 3 bases and V 2 bases, and 5 bases lay outside the gene matches. This CDR3 is CASSERAGGNYNEQFF. DNA of the CDR3: TGTGCCAGCAGTGAAAGAGCGGGGGGTAACTACAATGAGCAGTTCTTC.

The chain combines TRBV21-1 with TRBJ2-7; the table's D call, TRBD2, was not checked against the DNA. TRBV21-1 is labeled a pseudogene. The CDR3 covers 16 residues. This chain's CDR3 is CASSTVEGRPRVGQYF. CDR3 in DNA: TGTGCCAGCAGCACAGTTGAGGGCCGACCGCGGGTCGGGCAGTACTTC.

V usage is TRBV15 and J usage is TRBJ2-1, with 9 bases fitting TRBD2. CDR3 size: 16 residues. Germline values: CDR1 LNHNV, CDR2 YYDKDF (reference sequence). V trimming: 3 bases; J trimming: 4 bases; junction bases outside the gene matches: 7. This CDR3 reads CATSSVVTSGYNEQFF. The CDR3 DNA follows: TGTGCCACCAGCAGCGTGGTGACTAGCGGATACAATGAGCAGTTCTTC.

The J gene is TRBJ2-1, the V gene TRBV10-2; 9 positions agree with TRBD2. Germline V gene lookup returns CDR1 WSHSY and CDR2 SAAADI. The CDR3 is 15 residues long. V was pared by 7 bases and J by 7 bases, with 11 bases of the junction left unmatched. The CDR3 loop reads CASTLAGVLANEQFF. The DNA for the CDR3 is TGCGCCAGCACCTTAGCGGGAGTTCTAGCTAATGAGCAGTTCTTC.

The rearrangement links TRBV19 to TRBJ1-1; D possibly corresponds to TRBD1 (5 bases). This CDR3 spans 15 amino acids. V lost 5 bases to trimming and J lost 4 bases, with 17 bases between them. Germline V gives CDR1 LNHDA, CDR2 SQIVND (reference sequence). As DNA, the CDR3 is TGTGCCAGTAGTCGGGGGGACCTGATGAGCACTGAAGCTTTCTTT. Translation: CASSRGDLMSTEAFF.

This clone was observed a few times. The CDR3 region has the DNA TGTGCCAGCAGCGTCGGAATCTCCTACGAGCAGTACTTC. It specifies CASSVGISYEQYF. This chain joins TRBV9 and TRBJ2-7; D is unresolved. Trimming stripped 2 bases from V and 0 bases from J, with 6 bases between. This CDR3 region has 13 residues. The germline V gene encodes CDR1 SGDLS and CDR2 YYNGEE.

The V and J genes are TRBV5-5 and TRBJ1-4; no definite D call. The CDR3 has 14 residues. Trimming shortened V by 4 bases and J by 8 bases, and 15 bases separated the two germline ends. Germline CDR1 is SGHKS and CDR2 is YYEKEE (reference sequence). The CDR3 DNA reads as TGTGCCAGCAGCCGGGCAACCACGGAGGAAAAACTGTTTTTT. This translates into CASSRATTEEKLFF.

This chain joins TRBV6-1 and TRBJ2-7, with D perhaps TRBD1 or TRBD2 (5 bases each). With 11 bases removed from V and 0 bases from J, the gap between germline ends came to 17 bases. The V gene's germline CDR1 is MNHNS and CDR2 SASEGT. The CDR3 contains 14 residues. For the CDR3, the DNA is TGTGCCGGGACCCAGTACCTTAGCTCCTACGAGCAGTACTTC. It encodes CAGTQYLSSYEQYF.

CDR3 region: CASSPLTGNYGYTF. In DNA, the CDR3 is TGTGCCAGCAGCCCATTGACAGGGAACTATGGCTACACCTTC. The rearrangement links TRBV9 to TRBJ1-2; TRBD1 matches 7 bases. Germline CDR1 and CDR2: SGDLS and YYNGEE. Unmatched junction bases numbered 5, after V lost 4 bases and J lost 2 bases. The CDR3 consists of 14 residues.

In this sample, this clone turned up a few times. The chain joins TRBV19 to TRBJ1-2, with TRBD1 matching over 7 bases. Germline V gives CDR1 LNHDA, CDR2 SQIVND (reference sequence). The CDR3 runs to 16 residues. V lost 4 bases, J lost 7 bases, and 15 bases stayed unmatched. The CDR3 here is CASSTPRTGLPLGYTF. In DNA, the CDR3 is TGTGCCAGTAGTACCCCAAGGACAGGCCTACCCCTTGGCTACACCTTC.

The chain combines TRBV2 with TRBJ2-3; no reliable D call. Trimming took off 7 bases at V and 2 bases at J, with 4 bases between the two ends. This CDR3 comprises 11 residues. Germline loops: CDR1 SNHLY, CDR2 FYNNEI. CDR3 region: CASIYTDTQYF. The CDR3 DNA reads TGTGCCAGCATTTACACAGATACGCAGTATTTT.

The chain links TRBV2 to TRBJ2-1; TRBD2 matches 8 bases. J gave up 5 bases and V 5 bases, and 2 bases lay outside the gene matches. CDR3 length equals 13 residues. Germline CDR1 and CDR2: SNHLY and FYNNEI. In nucleotides, the CDR3 is TGTGCCAGCAGTAAGACTAGCGACAATGAGCAGTTCTTC. Its translation: CASSKTSDNEQFF.

This chain links TRBV7-2 with TRBJ2-2, with TRBD2 matching over 14 bases. This CDR3 has 15 amino acids. V lost 4 bases and J lost 5; bases outside the gene matches: 0. CDR1 and CDR2 from the germline V gene are SGHTA and FQGNSA. CDR3 sequence reads: CASSWTSGGTGELFF. The CDR3 coding sequence is TGTGCCAGCAGCTGGACTAGCGGGGGGACCGGGGAGCTGTTTTTT.

V gene TRBV28 combines with J gene TRBJ2-3, with 12 bases fitting TRBD2. This CDR3 is built from 16 residues. The J segment lost 1 base and the V segment lost 10 bases, leaving 9 bases of the junction unmatched. Germline V CDR1 and CDR2: MDHEN, SYDVKM. In nucleotides, the CDR3 is TGTGCCACGCGGGCTAGCGGGGGGGGGCGCACAGATACGCAGTATTTT. It codes for CATRASGGGRTDTQYF.

This rearrangement joins TRBV5-6 to TRBJ2-7, with TRBD2 identical over 9 bases. With V trimmed by 4 bases and J by 2 bases, 7 bases remained unmatched. Germline V gene data show CDR1 as SGHDT and CDR2 as YYEEEE. The CDR3 is made up of 15 amino acids. The CDR3 region has the DNA TGTGCCAGCAGCCCTAGCGGGAAGCCGCCCTACGAGCAGTACTTC. Its protein is CASSPSGKPPYEQYF.

This rearrangement joins TRBV5-6 to TRBJ2-1; TRBD1 matches at 9 bases. The trim removed 3 bases at V and 2 bases at J, leaving 6 bases unmatched. The length of the CDR3 is 16 residues. The germline CDR1 and CDR2 sequences are SGHDT and YYEEEE. CDR3 in amino acids: CASSSGTGYTYNEQFF. The CDR3 nucleotides are TGTGCCAGCAGCTCCGGGACAGGGTATACCTACAATGAGCAGTTCTTC.

This rearrangement joins TRBV29-1 to TRBJ2-1; D is unresolved. Germline lookup yields CDR1 SQVTM and CDR2 ANQGSEA. The CDR3 is 12 residues long. Trimming left V 2 bases short and J 8 bases short, with 10 bases between. The CDR3 sequence is CSVERVVDEQFF. CDR3 DNA: TGCAGCGTTGAAAGGGTCGTGGATGAGCAGTTCTTC.

The chain carries TRBV5-4 and TRBJ1-2, with 8 bases lining up with TRBD1. Germline loops: CDR1 SGHNT, CDR2 YYREEE (reference sequence). Germline trimming cut 0 bases from V and 8 bases from J; bases unmatched to any gene: 6. The CDR3 extends over 14 amino acids. The CDR3 sequence: CASSLDRTGMGYTF. The CDR3 region has the DNA TGTGCCAGCAGCTTGGACAGGACAGGGATGGGCTACACCTTC.

Only a few counts were recorded for this clone. The chain employs TRBV2 and TRBJ1-1; D not certain. From germline, CDR1 is SNHLY and CDR2 FYNNEI. V was cut by 2 bases and J by 5 bases, with 12 bases left in between. The CDR3 is 14 amino acids. CDR3 nucleotides: TGTGCCAGCAGTGAATCTGGTCAATGGACTGAAGCTTTCTTT. Its protein product is CASSESGQWTEAFF.

The chain recombines TRBV6-6 with TRBJ2-7, with D possibly matching TRBD2 (6 bases). Trimming removed 6 bases at V and 2 bases at J, with 14 bases between. Germline loops: CDR1 MNHNY, CDR2 SVGAGI (reference sequence). This CDR3 spans 14 amino acids. CDR3 sequence reads: CASRKGLETYEQYF. The CDR3 DNA sequence: TGTGCCAGCAGAAAGGGACTTGAGACCTACGAGCAGTACTTC.

This clone occurred once. The V call is TRBV10-3, the J call TRBJ1-5; 7 nucleotides align to TRBD1. This CDR3 has 16 amino acids. V lost 6 bases, J lost 4 bases, and 12 bases stayed unmatched. Germline-derived CDR1 and CDR2 are ENHRY and SYGVKD. CDR3 loop: CAISDTNRGDNQPQHF. The CDR3 DNA sequence: TGTGCCATCAGCGATACAAACAGGGGCGATAATCAGCCCCAGCATTTT.

This sequence joins TRBV7-9 and TRBJ2-2; D is perhaps TRBD2 (7 bases). This CDR3 has 17 residues. The germline V gene encodes CDR1 SEHNR and CDR2 FQNEAQ (reference sequence). V lost 8 bases to trimming and J lost 4 bases, with 23 bases between them. CDR3 sequence (DNA): TGTGCCAGCGGCCCGGCGCGGGGGCCATGGGGCACCGGGGAGCTGTTTTTT. This codes for CASGPARGPWGTGELFF.

The chain links TRBV28 to TRBJ1-1; D ambiguous. The CDR3 has 12 residues. Germline V gene data show CDR1 as MDHEN and CDR2 as SYDVKM. V was shortened by 2 bases and J by 4 bases, with 5 bases between the two germline ends. The CDR3 DNA reads TGTGCCAGCAGTTTAAGGGCCACTGAAGCTTTCTTT. Its translation is CASSLRATEAFF. The variable domain in full, completed from reference TRBV28 and TRBJ1-1, reads DVKVTQSSRYLVKRTGEKVFLECVQDMDHENMFWYRQDPGLGLRLIYFSYDVKMKEKGDIPEGYSVSREKKERFSLILESASTNQTSMYLCASSLRATEAFFGQGTRLTVV.

This chain joins TRBV7-9 and TRBJ2-7; D is perhaps TRBD1 (5 bases). The CDR3 extends over 15 amino acids. V shed 1 base and J shed 3 bases, with 13 bases lying between them. In germline, CDR1 is SEHNR, CDR2 FQNEAQ (reference sequence). The CDR3 nucleotides read TGTGCCAGCAGCTTAGTTCTTGACAGCCGCTACGAGCAGTACTTC. It is translated as CASSLVLDSRYEQYF.

The V and J genes are TRBV11-2 and TRBJ1-2; 8 nucleotides align to TRBD1. The CDR3 has 13 residues. Germline V gives CDR1 SGHAT, CDR2 FQNNGV. J was trimmed by 8 bases and V by 6 bases; bases with no gene match: 8. CDR3 coding DNA: TGTGCCAGCAGATCGACAGGGGCTGGGGGCTACACCTTC. It specifies CASRSTGAGGYTF.

The rearrangement uses TRBV19 and TRBJ1-3; D gene uncertain. Per germline, CDR1 LNHDA and CDR2 SQIVND (reference sequence). Trimming removed 3 bases from V and 0 bases from J, with 6 bases in between. The CDR3 contains 14 residues. Here the CDR3 reads CASSIGYSGNTIYF. CDR3 nucleotide sequence: TGTGCCAGTAGTATCGGTTACTCTGGAAACACCATATATTTT.

The V call is TRBV19, the J call TRBJ2-2; TRBD2 aligns across 11 bases. Germline CDR1 LNHDA, CDR2 SQIVND (reference sequence). Trimming at V came to 8 bases and at J to 7 bases, leaving 9 bases not matched to a gene. This CDR3 has 15 residues. CDR3 region: CASGPLAGGIGELFF. For the CDR3, the DNA is TGTGCCAGTGGCCCCCTAGCGGGGGGAATCGGGGAGCTGTTTTTT.

As DNA, the CDR3 is TGTGCCAGCAGGGACCCGGGACGGTTTAATGAAAAACTGTTTTTT. It yields the protein CASRDPGRFNEKLFF. The chain combines TRBV6-6 with TRBJ1-4, with D possibly matching TRBD1 (5 bases). The CDR3 loop spans 15 amino acids. CDR1 MNHNY and CDR2 SVGAGI come from the germline V gene (reference sequence). The germline V and J ends were trimmed by 6 bases and 4 bases, with 15 bases remaining between them.